The 14 T cell receptor beta chains reported below all come from one sample, sequenced in a study of T-cell memory formation after mild COVID-19. One entry per CDR3 protein results from TCRdb running MiXCR on the 5' RACE reads. Of under 300,000 distinct CDR3 sequences listed, approximately 19% are singletons. The sequencing sample was made of PBMCs or a T cell subset sorted from them (not recorded which). These receptors were obtained from a man between 18 and 29 years old who had mild COVID-19 (a few samples of this study predate the infection). Cell type and time point are not known.

In this sample, this clonotype turned up a few times. The CDR3 loop reads CASSTRTGVKNIQYF. Here the CDR3 DNA reads TGTGCCAGCAGCACTCGGACAGGGGTGAAAAACATTCAGTACTTC. The chain joins TRBV11-2 to TRBJ2-4; 9 bases align to TRBD1. Germline V gene sequence: CDR1 SGHAT, CDR2 FQNNGV. CDR3 size: 15 residues. V lost 5 bases to trimming and J lost 4 bases; unmatched junction nucleotides: 6.

The chain uses TRBV4-3 and TRBJ1-2, with TRBD1 as a possible D gene (5 bases). From germline, CDR1 is LGHNA and CDR2 YSLEER. With 1 base removed from V and 4 bases from J, the gap between germline ends came to 16 bases. There are 16 residues in the CDR3. CDR3 sequence (DNA): TGCGCCAGCAGCCAAGGGGTGGACATCGCCATCTATGGCTACACCTTC. This sequence encodes CASSQGVDIAIYGYTF.

This chain connects TRBV7-3 to TRBJ2-7; D may correspond to TRBD1 or TRBD2 (5 bases each). The germline V and J ends were trimmed by 3 bases and 2 bases, with 14 bases remaining between them. The CDR3 is 15 residues long. Germline CDR1 SGHTA, CDR2 FQGTGA. This chain's CDR3 is CASSFRETGPYEQYV. The CDR3, as DNA: TGTGCCAGCAGCTTCAGGGAGACCGGTCCCTACGAGCAGTACGTC.

This clonotype has only a few counts. V gene TRBV7-2 combines with J gene TRBJ1-1, with D possibly being TRBD1 (5 bases). Between the trimmed V and J ends, which lost 3 bases and 8 bases, there was a span of 19 bases. The CDR3 is 15 amino acids. Per the germline V gene, CDR1 is SGHTA and CDR2 is FQGNSA. The CDR3 region has the DNA TGTGCCAGCAGCTTCACTGGGGGGGGGTTTAGGGAAGCTTTCTTT. As protein: CASSFTGGGFREAFF.

The chain couples TRBV29-1 to TRBJ2-1; D is unresolved. Trimming pared 1 base from V and 6 bases from J, leaving 7 bases between. The CDR3 sequence is 12 residues long. Germline V lookup: CDR1 SQVTM, CDR2 ANQGSEA. The CDR3: CSVEGAGNEQFF. The CDR3 coding sequence is TGCAGCGTTGAAGGCGCCGGCAATGAGCAGTTCTTC.

The chain uses TRBV11-1 and TRBJ2-1; 10 nucleotides match TRBD2. Germline loops: CDR1 SGHAT, CDR2 FQDESV (reference sequence). The CDR3 runs to 16 residues. V was pared by 4 bases and J by 7 bases, with 10 bases of the junction left unmatched. CDR3 coding DNA: TGTGCCAGCAGCTCACCTCTAGCGGGGGCCATAAATGAGCAGTTCTTC. This encodes CASSSPLAGAINEQFF.

The V and J genes are TRBV12-3 or TRBV12-4 and TRBJ1-3; tentative D call: TRBD1 (5 bases). V gave up 5 bases and J gave up 11 bases, with 10 bases separating them. The CDR3 loop spans 11 amino acids. CDR3 DNA: TGTGCCAGCAGTCAGGGCGCCTCCATATATTTT. Amino acids: CASSQGASIYF.

The rearrangement uses TRBV6-5 and TRBJ1-2, with 7 bases identical to TRBD1. Germline CDR1 is MNHEY and CDR2 is SVGAGI. This CDR3 has 13 residues. V gave up 5 bases and J gave up 8 bases; unmatched junction bases: 8. The CDR3 region is CASSEPTGIGYTF. CDR3 bases: TGTGCCAGCAGTGAACCGACAGGGATCGGCTACACCTTC.

Here the CDR3 reads CASSLVPGVREQYF. The CDR3 nucleotides read TGTGCCAGCAGCTTAGTTCCGGGGGTGCGCGAGCAGTACTTC. The V and J genes are TRBV7-2 and TRBJ2-7; D might be TRBD2 (6 bases). V was pared by 1 base and J by 6 bases, with 13 bases between. This CDR3 comprises 14 residues. Germline lookup yields CDR1 SGHTA and CDR2 FQGNSA.

Written as DNA, the CDR3 is TGTGCCAGCAGCCCGACGGGACTAGCCATCCGAGAGCAGTACTTC. As protein: CASSPTGLAIREQYF. The V gene is TRBV3-1, the J gene TRBJ2-7; 9 nucleotides line up with TRBD2. The CDR3 has 15 residues. Per germline, CDR1 LGHDT and CDR2 YNNKEL (reference sequence). V lost 4 bases, J lost 7 bases, and 11 bases stayed unmatched.

The CDR3 region has the DNA TGTGCCAGCAGCTTCCCCACCCAGAGCTCCTACGAGCAGTACTTC. Translating gives CASSFPTQSSYEQYF. This chain joins TRBV7-9 and TRBJ2-7; D call uncertain. CDR3 size: 15 residues. V shed 3 bases and J shed 0 bases, with 12 bases lying between them. CDR1 is SEHNR, CDR2 FQNEAQ, per germline (reference sequence).

V and J are TRBV7-9 and TRBJ2-7; tentatively, D is TRBD1 or TRBD2 (5 bases each). The CDR3 has 15 amino acids. Germline values: CDR1 SEHNR, CDR2 FQNEAQ (reference sequence). The V end lost 2 bases, the J end lost 2 bases, and 13 bases lay between the germline ends. The CDR3 DNA follows: TGTGCCAGCAGCTTATCGGGACGGGGAACCTACGAGCAGTACTTC. Translated, it gives CASSLSGRGTYEQYF.

This chain connects TRBV5-1 to TRBJ1-1; D might be TRBD1 (6 bases). CDR3 length: 15 amino acids. Germline CDR1 is SGHRS and CDR2 is YFSETQ. Deletions cut 1 base from V and 5 bases from J, with 15 bases between. The CDR3 DNA reads TGCGCCAGCAGCTTGAACACGGTCAGGGGAACTGAAGCTTTCTTT. This sequence encodes CASSLNTVRGTEAFF. The variable domain in full, completed from reference TRBV5-1 and TRBJ1-1, reads KAGVTQTPRYLIKTRGQQVTLSCSPISGHRSVSWYQQTPGQGLQFLFEYFSETQRNKGNFPGRFSGRQFSNSRSEMNVSTLELGDSALYLCASSLNTVRGTEAFFGQGTRLTVV.

The chain couples TRBV5-1 to TRBJ2-3; 12 positions match TRBD1. The V and J ends lost 3 bases and 4 bases, in that order; junction bases with no gene match: 3. The CDR3 loop spans 15 amino acids. CDR1 and CDR2 from the germline V gene are SGHRS and YFSETQ. The CDR3 nucleotides are TGCGCCAGCAGCTCGGGACAGGGGGCCGCAGATACGCAGTATTTT. As protein: CASSSGQGAADTQYF.